The 20 T cell receptor beta chains listed next were all sequenced from one sample in a study of beta chain features in type 1 diabetes. cDNA synthesis used the whole RNA isolate, giving expressed TCRB sequences. Sequencing was performed with immunoSEQ multiplex PCR; in TCRdb, only in-frame clones are kept and a portion is missing. Of some 410,000 clones listed, roughly an eighth are singletons. The material sequenced was naive CD4+ T cells from blood. These receptors were obtained from a woman aged 18-29 years in good health.

This clone was observed a handful of times. The rearrangement links TRBV11-3 to TRBJ2-3; 8 nucleotides align to TRBD2. There are 16 residues in the CDR3. CDR1 and CDR2 (germline): SGHNT, YENEEA. Trimming at V came to 5 bases and at J to 7 bases, leaving 14 bases not matched to a gene. The CDR3 loop reads CASSLSYLAGDNTQYF. In nucleotides, the CDR3 is TGTGCCAGCAGCCTCTCGTATCTAGCGGGTGATAATACGCAGTATTTT.

This clone turned up a few times. V and J are TRBV7-9 and TRBJ2-4; D call uncertain. The germline V gene has CDR1 SEHNR and CDR2 FQNEAQ (reference sequence). The CDR3 has 15 amino acids. Trimming took off 1 base at V and 0 bases at J, with 7 bases between the two ends. The CDR3 nucleotides read TGTGCCAGCAGCTTAGTGTCACTAGCCAAAAACATTCAGTACTTC. This sequence encodes CASSLVSLAKNIQYF.

The sample holds a few counts of this clone. V usage is TRBV7-8 and J usage is TRBJ1-1, with 9 bases identical to TRBD1. The V gene's germline CDR1 is SGHVS and CDR2 FQNEAQ. With V trimmed by 0 bases and J by 3 bases, 2 bases remained unmatched. There are 15 residues in the CDR3. CDR3 sequence (DNA): TGTGCCAGCAGCTTAGCGACAGGGGGATACACTGAAGCTTTCTTT. Translating it yields CASSLATGGYTEAFF.

The V and J genes are TRBV6-4 and TRBJ2-5; 9 bases are a match to TRBD2. The germline V gene encodes CDR1 MRHNA and CDR2 SNTAGT. J lost 5 bases, V lost 7 bases, and 8 bases had no gene match. The CDR3 covers 14 residues. CDR3 sequence (DNA): TGTGCCAGCAAGAATAGCGGGAGCCTGGAGACCCAGTACTTC. Translation gives CASKNSGSLETQYF.

This chain links TRBV5-4 with TRBJ2-3; D is perhaps TRBD1 or TRBD2 (5 bases each). This CDR3 has 17 residues. V gave up 6 bases and J gave up 6 bases, with 26 bases separating them. Germline values: CDR1 SGHNT, CDR2 YYREEE (reference sequence). The CDR3 DNA reads TGTGCCAGCAACCTTTTCTCTGGGGGACCTAGGTTTGATACGCAGTATTTT. This sequence encodes CASNLFSGGPRFDTQYF. Drawing the rest from reference TRBV5-4 and TRBJ2-3, the complete variable domain is ETGVTQSPTHLIKTRGQQVTLRCSSQSGHNTVSWYQQALGQGPQFIFQYYREEENGRGNFPPRFSGLQFPNYSSELNVNALELDDSALYLCASNLFSGGPRFDTQYFGPGTRLTVL.

This clone was counted between two and nine times. In the same sample, other DNA sequences code for this CDR3. The chain joins TRBV28 to TRBJ1-6, with D possibly matching TRBD1 (5 bases). This CDR3 is built from 12 residues. Germline CDR1 is MDHEN and CDR2 is SYDVKM. Trimming cost V 3 bases and J 10 bases, with 7 bases left between them. CDR3 bases: TGTGCCAGCAGTTTGGGGGGGTCACCCCTCCACTTT. This sequence encodes CASSLGGSPLHF.

V and J are TRBV29-1 and TRBJ1-5, with a weak D call TRBD1 (5 bases). The CDR3 is 18 amino acids. The germline V gene encodes CDR1 SQVTM and CDR2 ANQGSEA. V was cut by 5 bases and J by 1 base, with 24 bases left in between. The CDR3 is CSVLSRDPGHGSNQPQHF. The CDR3 DNA is TGCAGCGTTTTAAGCCGGGACCCTGGGCATGGAAGCAATCAGCCCCAGCATTTT.

This clone was detected a few times. The gene calls are TRBV28 and TRBJ2-1; 10 bases agree with TRBD1. V shed 6 bases and J 5 bases; nucleotides not matched to a gene: 13. CDR3 length: 17 residues. CDR1 and CDR2 (germline): MDHEN, SYDVKM. Written as DNA, the CDR3 is TGTGCCAGCAGGAACACAAAGACAGGGGGCTTCCACAATGAGCAGTTCTTC. This encodes CASRNTKTGGFHNEQFF. Supplemented by reference TRBV28 and TRBJ2-1, the full variable domain reads DVKVTQSSRYLVKRTGEKVFLECVQDMDHENMFWYRQDPGLGLRLIYFSYDVKMKEKGDIPEGYSVSREKKERFSLILESASTNQTSMYLCASRNTKTGGFHNEQFFGPGTRLTVL.

The V call is TRBV6-5, the J call TRBJ1-4; D remains unclear. The ends were cut back, 0 bases at V and 8 bases at J, with 10 bases in the middle. The CDR3 extends over 14 amino acids. From germline, CDR1 is MNHEY and CDR2 SVGAGI. The CDR3 nucleotides read TGTGCCAGCAGTTACTCTGGACGGAGGGAAAAACTGTTTTTT. Its protein is CASSYSGRREKLFF.

This clone was seen a handful of times. This sequence joins TRBV6-6 and TRBJ1-1; no clear D gene. The CDR3 runs to 14 residues. The germline CDR1 and CDR2 sequences are MNHNY and SVGAGI (reference sequence). The ends were cut back, 8 bases at V and 1 base at J, with 14 bases in the middle. CDR3 loop: CASLRVRKNTEAFF. The CDR3 DNA follows: TGTGCCAGCCTTCGGGTGAGGAAGAACACTGAAGCTTTCTTT.

CDR3 protein: CASSRDRVPYNEQFF. For the CDR3, the DNA is TGTGCCAGCAGTAGAGACAGGGTTCCTTACAATGAGCAGTTCTTC. The V gene is TRBV7-8, the J gene TRBJ2-1; 7 bases match TRBD1. The CDR3 is made up of 15 amino acids. Germline CDR1 is SGHVS and CDR2 is FQNEAQ. After removal of 6 bases from V and 4 bases from J, the junction contained 9 bases not matched to a gene.

This clone came up a few times. Other DNA sequences within the sample encode an identical CDR3. The chain carries TRBV6-5 and TRBJ2-3; 11 bases fit TRBD2. V was pared by 5 bases and J by 4 bases, with 2 bases of the junction left unmatched. This CDR3 has 14 amino acids. Germline assignment: CDR1 MNHEY and CDR2 SVGAGI. The CDR3 DNA is TGTGCCAGCAGTACTAGCGGGAGCCCAGATACGCAGTATTTT. Its protein product is CASSTSGSPDTQYF.

This clone came up a few times. Other DNA sequences in this sample translate to the same CDR3. The V call is TRBV29-1, the J call TRBJ2-1; 7 positions match TRBD2. This CDR3 is built from 11 residues. CDR1 is SQVTM, CDR2 ANQGSEA, per germline. Trimming at V came to 6 bases and at J to 7 bases, leaving 3 bases not matched to a gene. The CDR3 coding sequence is TGCAGCGTCGGGGGAGGGAATGAGCAGTTCTTC. This sequence encodes CSVGGGNEQFF.

CDR3 coding DNA: TGTGCCAGCAGCTTAGACAGGGGCACAGATACGCAGTATTTT. Protein sequence: CASSLDRGTDTQYF. This chain connects TRBV11-2 to TRBJ2-3; TRBD1 is a possible D gene (5 bases). V lost 0 bases to trimming and J lost 1 base, with 5 bases between them. Germline assignment: CDR1 SGHAT and CDR2 FQNNGV. CDR3 length equals 14 residues.

This clone has a handful of counts. The chain combines TRBV4-3 with TRBJ2-5; D call uncertain. CDR3 length: 14 residues. The V end was cut by 1 base, the J end by 5 bases, with 11 bases between. CDR1 and CDR2 from the germline V gene are LGHNA and YSLEER. DNA of the CDR3: TGCGCCAGCAGCCAAGTCAGGAGTGCGGAGACCCAGTACTTC. Amino acids: CASSQVRSAETQYF.

V gene TRBV5-6 combines with J gene TRBJ2-3; D perhaps matches TRBD1 (6 bases). CDR1 SGHDT and CDR2 YYEEEE come from the germline V gene. Trimming left V 0 bases short and J 2 bases short, with 10 bases between. The CDR3 sequence is 15 residues long. The CDR3 bases are TGTGCCAGCAGCTTGGGTAGGACAGACACAGATACGCAGTATTTT. It encodes CASSLGRTDTDTQYF.

The chain employs TRBV4-2 and TRBJ2-7, with TRBD2 matching 14 bases. The V gene's germline CDR1 is LGHNA and CDR2 YNFKEQ. This CDR3 is 14 amino acids long. With V trimmed by 4 bases and J by 6 bases, 2 bases remained unmatched. CDR3 in amino acids: CASSPGLAGVEQYF. The CDR3 DNA reads TGTGCCAGCAGCCCGGGACTAGCGGGAGTCGAGCAGTACTTC.

The chain joins TRBV25-1 to TRBJ2-5; D tentatively fits TRBD1 or TRBD2 (6 bases each). This CDR3 has 17 residues. Trimming took 1 base from V and 2 from J, leaving 17 bases between them. Germline values: CDR1 MGHDK, CDR2 SYGVNS. The CDR3 is CASSELRGGPAQETQYF. In DNA form, the CDR3 reads TGTGCCAGCAGTGAATTACGTGGGGGGCCGGCTCAAGAGACCCAGTACTTC. The full variable domain, its missing parts supplied by reference TRBV25-1 and TRBJ2-5, is EADIYQTPRYLVIGTGKKITLECSQTMGHDKMYWYQQDPGMELHLIHYSYGVNSTEKGDLSSESTVSRIRTEHFPLTLESARPSHTSQYLCASSELRGGPAQETQYFGPGTRLLVL.

This clone has just a few counts. The rearrangement uses TRBV7-6 and TRBJ1-1; D call uncertain. Between the trimmed V and J ends, which lost 1 base and 5 bases, there was a span of 8 bases. CDR1 and CDR2 (germline): SGHVS, FNYEAQ. CDR3 length equals 13 residues. CDR3 sequence reads: CASSLGGWTEAFF. The CDR3 DNA follows: TGTGCCAGCAGCTTAGGAGGTTGGACTGAAGCTTTCTTT.

The table lists this clone with a few counts. This chain links TRBV14 with TRBJ2-7; maybe TRBD1 (6 bases). V lost 4 bases to trimming and J lost 12 bases, with 19 bases between them. This CDR3 is 13 amino acids long. Germline lookup yields CDR1 SGHDN and CDR2 FVKESK. DNA for the CDR3: TGTGCCAGCAGCCTAAGGACAGATTCTAGGCGGTACTTC. Protein: CASSLRTDSRRYF.